The 10 T cell receptor beta chains below all came from one sample that was sequenced in a study of blood T cell repertoires in COVID-19. TCRdb keeps only in-frame clones here, not all; method: immunoSEQ multiplex PCR. In the table there are approximately 70,000 clones, over 75% of which are singletons. The specimen sequenced was peripheral blood. All receptors derive from a young woman with acute or convalescent COVID-19.

The chain couples TRBV7-6 to TRBJ2-5; 9 bases are a match to TRBD2. This CDR3 region has 16 residues. Germline-derived CDR1 and CDR2 are SGHVS and FNYEAQ. J was trimmed by 3 bases and V by 1 base; bases with no gene match: 6. In DNA form, the CDR3 reads TGTGCCAGCAGCTTAGGAGGCGGGAGGGCCAAAGAGACCCAGTACTTC. Protein: CASSLGGGRAKETQYF.

J is TRBJ1-5 and V is TRBV29-1; the match to TRBD1 covers 7 bases. The CDR3 has 13 residues. V lost 6 bases and J lost 7; bases outside the gene matches: 9. CDR1 SQVTM and CDR2 ANQGSEA come from the germline V gene. CDR3 DNA: TGCAGCGTAGATGACAGGGAAGGACAGCCCCAGCATTTT. It translates to CSVDDREGQPQHF.

The chain combines TRBV5-5 with TRBJ1-5; D remains unclear. Trimming stripped 1 base from V and 7 bases from J, with 9 bases between. The CDR3 has 13 amino acids. The germline V gene encodes CDR1 SGHKS and CDR2 YYEKEE (reference sequence). CDR3 coding DNA: TGTGCCAGCAGCTTGTCCCTTACACAGCCCCAGCATTTT. Translated: CASSLSLTQPQHF.

The rearrangement links TRBV29-1 to TRBJ2-7, with D possibly matching TRBD2 (6 bases). This CDR3 contains 13 residues. V lost 7 bases and J 0 bases, leaving 13 bases between the germline ends. Germline V gives CDR1 SQVTM, CDR2 ANQGSEA. CDR3 region: CSGRGGNSYEQYF. CDR3 nucleotides: TGCAGCGGGAGGGGCGGGAACTCCTACGAGCAGTACTTC.

The chain is built from TRBV6-5 and TRBJ2-1; TRBD1 agrees at 7 bases. V shed 6 bases, J shed 4 bases, and the junction held 9 bases outside the gene matches. This CDR3 spans 15 amino acids. Germline CDR1 MNHEY, CDR2 SVGAGI. The CDR3 DNA sequence: TGTGCCAGCAGCGCTGAGGGGGCGAGGTACAATGAGCAGTTCTTC. This gives the protein CASSAEGARYNEQFF.

This sequence joins TRBV7-2 and TRBJ1-2, with a tentative D call TRBD1 (6 bases). Trimming pared 4 bases from V and 7 bases from J, leaving 16 bases between. Per germline, CDR1 SGHTA and CDR2 FQGNSA. The CDR3 covers 14 residues. The CDR3 coding sequence is TGTGCCAGCAGCTCCTCCTCCAGGGGTGGTGGCTACACCTTC. Protein: CASSSSSRGGGYTF.

V usage is TRBV19 and J usage is TRBJ2-7; 8 bases are a match to TRBD2. The V gene's germline CDR1 is LNHDA and CDR2 SQIVND (reference sequence). CDR3 size: 15 residues. V was pared by 5 bases and J by 2 bases, with 8 bases of the junction left unmatched. The CDR3 reads CASSPETSGAYEQYF. The CDR3, as DNA: TGTGCCAGTAGTCCGGAAACTAGCGGCGCCTACGAGCAGTACTTC.

The genes are TRBV18 and TRBJ2-5; no reliable D call. Germline V lookup: CDR1 KGHSH, CDR2 LQKENI. This CDR3 is 16 amino acids long. V lost 3 bases and J 1 base, leaving 15 bases between the germline ends. CDR3 DNA: TGTGCCAGCTCACCTCAAAAGGCGGTCGCCCAAGAGACCCAGTACTTC. Its translation is CASSPQKAVAQETQYF.

CDR3 sequence (DNA): TGTGCCAGCAGCGCGAGCGACAGTAAGAAAAGCTACACCTTC. Protein product: CASSASDSKKSYTF. This chain connects TRBV7-9 to TRBJ1-2; possibly TRBD1 for D (5 bases). Trimming pared 5 bases from V and 9 bases from J, leaving 19 bases between. In germline, CDR1 is SEHNR, CDR2 FQNEAQ (reference sequence). There are 14 residues in the CDR3.

The chain joins TRBV5-4 to TRBJ1-6; weak D call: TRBD1 (5 bases). The CDR3 is made up of 14 amino acids. The V gene's germline CDR1 is SGHNT and CDR2 YYREEE (reference sequence). V lost 0 bases and J 7 bases, leaving 8 bases between the germline ends. CDR3 coding DNA: TGTGCCAGCAGCTTGGAGGGGATCAATTCACCCCTCCACTTT. It specifies CASSLEGINSPLHF.